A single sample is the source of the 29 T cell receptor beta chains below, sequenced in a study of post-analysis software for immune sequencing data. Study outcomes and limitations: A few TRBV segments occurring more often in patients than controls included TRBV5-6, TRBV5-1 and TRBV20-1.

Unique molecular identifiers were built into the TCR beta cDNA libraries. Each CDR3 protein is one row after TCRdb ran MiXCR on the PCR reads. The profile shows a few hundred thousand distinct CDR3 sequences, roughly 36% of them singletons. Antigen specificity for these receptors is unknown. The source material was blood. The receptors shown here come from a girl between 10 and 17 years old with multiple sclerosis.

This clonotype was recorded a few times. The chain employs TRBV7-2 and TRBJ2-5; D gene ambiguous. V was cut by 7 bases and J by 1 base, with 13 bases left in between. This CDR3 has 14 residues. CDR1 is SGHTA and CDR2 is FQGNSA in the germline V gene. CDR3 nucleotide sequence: TGTGCCAGCACTCCATCCACCTTCCAAGAGACCCAGTACTTC. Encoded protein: CASTPSTFQETQYF.

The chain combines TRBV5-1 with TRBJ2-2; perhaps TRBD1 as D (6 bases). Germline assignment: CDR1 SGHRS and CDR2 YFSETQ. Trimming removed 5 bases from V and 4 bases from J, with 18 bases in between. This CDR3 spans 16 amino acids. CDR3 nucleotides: TGCGCCAGCAGGCCCCTAGTGGGACAAATCACCGGGGAGCTGTTTTTT. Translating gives CASRPLVGQITGELFF.

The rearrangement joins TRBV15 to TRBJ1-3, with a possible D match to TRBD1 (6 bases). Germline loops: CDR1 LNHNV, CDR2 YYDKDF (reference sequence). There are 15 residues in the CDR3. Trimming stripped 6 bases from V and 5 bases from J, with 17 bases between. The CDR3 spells CATREGGERRNTIYF. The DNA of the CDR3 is TGTGCCACCAGGGAGGGGGGAGAGAGGAGAAACACCATATATTTT.

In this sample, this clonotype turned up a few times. As DNA, the CDR3 is TGCGCCAGCAGCTGGACGGATAGCTCCTACAATGAGCAGTTCTTC. Translating gives CASSWTDSSYNEQFF. The chain has TRBV5-1 and TRBJ2-1; no definite D call. This CDR3 has 15 residues. Trimming removed 3 bases at V and 0 bases at J, with 10 bases between. Germline V gives CDR1 SGHRS, CDR2 YFSETQ. Based on the CDR3 plus reference TRBV5-1 and TRBJ2-1, the full variable domain is KAGVTQTPRYLIKTRGQQVTLSCSPISGHRSVSWYQQTPGQGLQFLFEYFSETQRNKGNFPGRFSGRQFSNSRSEMNVSTLELGDSALYLCASSWTDSSYNEQFFGPGTRLTVL.

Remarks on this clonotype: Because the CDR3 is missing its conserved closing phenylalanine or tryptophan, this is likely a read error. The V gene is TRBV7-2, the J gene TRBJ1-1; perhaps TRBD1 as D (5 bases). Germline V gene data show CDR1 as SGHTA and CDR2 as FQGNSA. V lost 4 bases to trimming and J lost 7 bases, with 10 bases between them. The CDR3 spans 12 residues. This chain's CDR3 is CASSSGTIEAFC. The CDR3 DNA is TGTGCCAGCAGCTCTGGGACTATTGAAGCTTTCTGT.

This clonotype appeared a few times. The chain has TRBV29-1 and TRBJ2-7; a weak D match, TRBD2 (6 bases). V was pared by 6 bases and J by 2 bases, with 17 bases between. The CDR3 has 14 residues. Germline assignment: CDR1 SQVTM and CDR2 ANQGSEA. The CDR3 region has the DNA TGCAGCGTCACGTGCGGGACCTCCACCTACGAGCAGTACTTC. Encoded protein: CSVTCGTSTYEQYF.

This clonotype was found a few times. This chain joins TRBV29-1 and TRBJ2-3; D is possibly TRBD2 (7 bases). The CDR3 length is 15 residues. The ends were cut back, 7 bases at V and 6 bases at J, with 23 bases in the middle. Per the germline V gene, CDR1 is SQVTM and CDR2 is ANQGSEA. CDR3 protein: CSAEGGAGVVDTQYF. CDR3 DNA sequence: TGCAGCGCCGAGGGGGGGGCAGGGGTGGTGGATACGCAGTATTTT.

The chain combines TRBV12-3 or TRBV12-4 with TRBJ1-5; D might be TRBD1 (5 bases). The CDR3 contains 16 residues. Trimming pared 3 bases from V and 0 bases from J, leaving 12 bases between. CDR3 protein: CASSFGAPYSNQPQHF. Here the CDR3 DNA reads TGTGCCAGCAGTTTTGGGGCACCTTATAGCAATCAGCCCCAGCATTTT.

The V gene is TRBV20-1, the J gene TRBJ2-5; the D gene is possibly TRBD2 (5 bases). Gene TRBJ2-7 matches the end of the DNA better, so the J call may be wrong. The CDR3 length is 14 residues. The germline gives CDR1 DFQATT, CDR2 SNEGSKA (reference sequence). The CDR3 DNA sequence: TGCAGTGCCCCCCGCAGCGGAGGTACTCGCGAGCAGTACTTC. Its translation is CSAPRSGGTREQYF.

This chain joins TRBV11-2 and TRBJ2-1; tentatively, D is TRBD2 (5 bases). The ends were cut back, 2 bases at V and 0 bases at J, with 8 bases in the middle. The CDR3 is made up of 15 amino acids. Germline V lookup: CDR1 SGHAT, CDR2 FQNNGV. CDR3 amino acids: CASSLSGFSYNEQFF. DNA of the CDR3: TGTGCCAGCAGCTTATCGGGATTCTCCTACAATGAGCAGTTCTTC.

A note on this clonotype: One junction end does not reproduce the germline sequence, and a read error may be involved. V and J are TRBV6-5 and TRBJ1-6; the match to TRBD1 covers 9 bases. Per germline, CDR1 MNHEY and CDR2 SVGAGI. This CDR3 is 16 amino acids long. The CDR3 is CASSQTPGQGSSRLHF. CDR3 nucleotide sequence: TGTGCCAGCAGTCAGACGCCGGGACAGGGTTCTTCACGCCTCCACTTT.

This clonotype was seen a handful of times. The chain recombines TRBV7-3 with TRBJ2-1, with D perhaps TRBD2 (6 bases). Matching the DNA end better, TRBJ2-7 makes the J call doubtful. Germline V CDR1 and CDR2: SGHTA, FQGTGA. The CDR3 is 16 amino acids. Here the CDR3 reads CASSLVGGSSYNEQYF. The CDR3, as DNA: TGTGCCAGCAGCTTAGTTGGGGGGTCCTCCTACAATGAGCAGTACTTC.

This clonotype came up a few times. DNA for the CDR3: TGTGCCAGCAGTTTTGTGGGGTTGTCTGATTCACCCCTCCACTTT. The encoded protein is CASSFVGLSDSPLHF. The V and J genes are TRBV12-3 or TRBV12-4 and TRBJ1-6; D gene ambiguous. V was clipped by 3 bases and J by 8 bases, with 14 bases between them. There are 15 residues in the CDR3.

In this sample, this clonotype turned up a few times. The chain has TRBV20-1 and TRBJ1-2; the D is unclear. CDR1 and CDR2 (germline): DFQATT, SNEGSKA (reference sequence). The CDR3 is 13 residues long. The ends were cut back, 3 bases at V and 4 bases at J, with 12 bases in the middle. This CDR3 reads CSASTQGGYGYTF. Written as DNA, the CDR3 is TGCAGTGCTAGTACACAAGGCGGCTATGGCTACACCTTC.

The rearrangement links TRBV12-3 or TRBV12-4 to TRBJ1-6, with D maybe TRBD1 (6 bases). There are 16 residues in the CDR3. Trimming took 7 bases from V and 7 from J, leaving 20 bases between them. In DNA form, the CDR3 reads TGTGCCAGCACCATGGCGATGGGGGGCGGGAATTCACCCCTCCACTTT. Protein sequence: CASTMAMGGGNSPLHF.

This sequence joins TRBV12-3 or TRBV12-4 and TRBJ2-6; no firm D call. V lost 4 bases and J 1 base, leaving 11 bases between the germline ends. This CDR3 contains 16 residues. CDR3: CASSWAAQSGANVLTF. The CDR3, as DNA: TGTGCCAGCAGTTGGGCAGCCCAGTCTGGGGCCAACGTCCTGACTTTC.

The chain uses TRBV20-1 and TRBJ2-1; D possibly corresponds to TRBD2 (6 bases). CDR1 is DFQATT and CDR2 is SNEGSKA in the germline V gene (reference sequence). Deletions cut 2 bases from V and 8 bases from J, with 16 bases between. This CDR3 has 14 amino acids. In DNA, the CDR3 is TGCAGTGCTAGAACGCTCCGCGGGAAGGATGAGCAGTTCTTC. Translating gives CSARTLRGKDEQFF.

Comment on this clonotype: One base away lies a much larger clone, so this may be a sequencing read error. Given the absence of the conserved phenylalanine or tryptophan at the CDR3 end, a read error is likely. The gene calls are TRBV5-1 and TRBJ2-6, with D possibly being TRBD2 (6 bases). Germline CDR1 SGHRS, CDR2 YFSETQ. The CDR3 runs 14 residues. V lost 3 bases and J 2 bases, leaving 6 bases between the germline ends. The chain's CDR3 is CASSSGAGANVLTC. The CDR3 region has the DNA TGCGCCAGCAGCTCGGGAGCTGGGGCCAACGTCCTGACTTGC.

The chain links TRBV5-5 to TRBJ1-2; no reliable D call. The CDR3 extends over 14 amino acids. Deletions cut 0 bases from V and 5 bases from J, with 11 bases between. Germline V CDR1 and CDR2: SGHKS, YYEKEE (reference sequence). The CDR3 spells CASSLVTTGYGYTF. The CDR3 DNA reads TGTGCCAGCAGCTTGGTCACGACGGGATATGGCTACACCTTC.

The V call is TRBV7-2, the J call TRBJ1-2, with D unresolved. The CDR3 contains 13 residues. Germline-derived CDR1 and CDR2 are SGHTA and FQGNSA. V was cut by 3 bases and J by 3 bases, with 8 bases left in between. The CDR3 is CASSFRRDYGYTF. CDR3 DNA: TGTGCCAGCAGCTTTCGACGGGACTATGGCTACACCTTC.

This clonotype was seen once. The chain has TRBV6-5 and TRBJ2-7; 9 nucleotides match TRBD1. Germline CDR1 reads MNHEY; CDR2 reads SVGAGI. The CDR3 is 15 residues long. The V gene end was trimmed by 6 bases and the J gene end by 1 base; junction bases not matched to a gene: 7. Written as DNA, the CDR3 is TGTGCCAGCAGCTGGACAGGGGATACGTCCTACGAGCAGTACTTC. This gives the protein CASSWTGDTSYEQYF.

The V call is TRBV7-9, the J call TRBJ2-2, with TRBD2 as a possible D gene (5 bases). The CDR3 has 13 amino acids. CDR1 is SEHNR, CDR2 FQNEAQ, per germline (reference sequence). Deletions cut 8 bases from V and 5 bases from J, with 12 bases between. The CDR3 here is CASRDLRTGELFF. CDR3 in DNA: TGTGCCAGCCGGGATCTTAGGACCGGGGAGCTGTTTTTT.

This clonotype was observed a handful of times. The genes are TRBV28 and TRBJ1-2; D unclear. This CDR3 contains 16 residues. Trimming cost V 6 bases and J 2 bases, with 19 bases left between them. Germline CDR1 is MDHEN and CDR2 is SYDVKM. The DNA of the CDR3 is TGTGCCAGCAGCCCCGTAGGGTCCCCCTCGAACTATGGCTACACCTTC. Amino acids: CASSPVGSPSNYGYTF.

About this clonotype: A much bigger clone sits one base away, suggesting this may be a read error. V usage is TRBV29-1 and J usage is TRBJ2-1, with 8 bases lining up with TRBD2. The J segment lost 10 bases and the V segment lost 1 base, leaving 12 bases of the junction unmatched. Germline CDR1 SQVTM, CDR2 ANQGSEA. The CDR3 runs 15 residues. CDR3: CSVEGVGRGTYEQFF. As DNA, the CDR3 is TGCAGCGTTGAAGGGGTCGGGAGGGGCACCTACGAGCAGTTCTTC.

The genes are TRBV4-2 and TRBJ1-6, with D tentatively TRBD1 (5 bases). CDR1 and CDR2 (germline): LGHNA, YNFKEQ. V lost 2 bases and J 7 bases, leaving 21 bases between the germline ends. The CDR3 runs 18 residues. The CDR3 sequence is CASSQPEAGPVRNSPLHF. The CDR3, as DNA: TGTGCCAGCAGCCAACCCGAGGCAGGGCCGGTGAGAAATTCACCCCTCCACTTT.

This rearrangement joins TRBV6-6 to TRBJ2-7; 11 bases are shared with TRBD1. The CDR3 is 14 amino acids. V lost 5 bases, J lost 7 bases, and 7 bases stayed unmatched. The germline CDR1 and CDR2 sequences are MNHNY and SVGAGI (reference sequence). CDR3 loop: CASSPGQGAGEQYF. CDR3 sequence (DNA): TGTGCCAGCAGTCCCGGACAGGGGGCGGGTGAGCAGTACTTC.

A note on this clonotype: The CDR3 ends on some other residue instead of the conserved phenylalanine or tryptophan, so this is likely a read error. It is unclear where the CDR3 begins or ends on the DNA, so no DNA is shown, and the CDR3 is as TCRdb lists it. The CDR3 loop is CTSISRMVPTEAFL. This rearrangement joins TRBV12-3 or TRBV12-4 to TRBJ1-1. The CDR3 comprises 14 residues, both ends counted.

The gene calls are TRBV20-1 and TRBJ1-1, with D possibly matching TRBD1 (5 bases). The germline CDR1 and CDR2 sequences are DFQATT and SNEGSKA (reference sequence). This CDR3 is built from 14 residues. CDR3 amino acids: CRVPGGGMNTEAFF. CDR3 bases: TGCAGGGTACCGGGGGGGGGAATGAACACTGAAGCTTTCTTT.

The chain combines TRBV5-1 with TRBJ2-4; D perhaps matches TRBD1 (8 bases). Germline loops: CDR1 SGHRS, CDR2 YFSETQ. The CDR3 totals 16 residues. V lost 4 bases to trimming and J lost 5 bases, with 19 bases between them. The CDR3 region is CASSLDREGQQNIQYF. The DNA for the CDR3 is TGCGCCAGCAGCCTGGACAGGGAGGGTCAACAAAACATTCAGTACTTC.